This passage covers 8 T cell receptor beta chains from one sample sequenced in a study of T cell responses to AZD1222 COVID-19 vaccine. Assay used: immunoSEQ multiplex PCR; TCRdb lists only in-frame clones, some missing. The sample lists some 190,000 clones, roughly 92% occurring once. Sequenced here: peripheral blood, sampled 28 days after the second AZD1222 dose. The receptors stem from an adult who received the AZD1222 COVID-19 vaccine.

This chain connects TRBV2 to TRBJ2-1; perhaps TRBD1 as D (6 bases). CDR3 length equals 16 residues. Trimming removed 4 bases from V and 0 bases from J, with 13 bases in between. The V gene's germline CDR1 is SNHLY and CDR2 FYNNEI. CDR3 loop: CASSADRSSSYNEQFF. CDR3 nucleotide sequence: TGTGCCAGCAGTGCTGACAGGTCTAGCTCCTACAATGAGCAGTTCTTC.

V and J are TRBV2 and TRBJ1-2; the D is unclear. Germline CDR1 SNHLY, CDR2 FYNNEI. Trimming left V 7 bases short and J 3 bases short, with 6 bases between. This CDR3 has 11 residues. CDR3 sequence (DNA): TGTGCCAGCAAAAGGGACTATGGCTACACCTTC. The encoded protein is CASKRDYGYTF.

The J gene is TRBJ2-1, the V gene TRBV19; D ambiguous. The ends were cut back, 1 base at V and 6 bases at J, with 7 bases in the middle. Germline CDR1 reads LNHDA; CDR2 reads SQIVND (reference sequence). This CDR3 spans 13 amino acids. CDR3 in amino acids: CASSIGWANEQFF. CDR3 bases: TGTGCCAGTAGTATAGGATGGGCCAATGAGCAGTTCTTC.

The rearrangement uses TRBV7-2 and TRBJ2-2, with D unresolved. The V gene lost 5 bases and the J gene lost 0 bases, with 13 bases spanning the gap. CDR3 length equals 16 residues. Germline-derived CDR1 and CDR2 are SGHTA and FQGNSA. CDR3: CASSPLRLTNTGELFF. CDR3 coding DNA: TGTGCCAGCAGCCCCCTACGCCTTACGAACACCGGGGAGCTGTTTTTT.

The rearrangement joins TRBV12-3 or TRBV12-4 to TRBJ1-3; 7 bases fit TRBD1. With V trimmed by 8 bases and J by 2 bases, 3 bases remained unmatched. The length of the CDR3 is 13 residues. DNA of the CDR3: TGTGCCAGCCTAACAGGGGCTGGAAACACCATATATTTT. Translated: CASLTGAGNTIYF.

This chain links TRBV3-1 (or the pseudogene TRBV3-2) with TRBJ1-2, with 9 bases matching TRBD1. The CDR3 loop spans 15 amino acids. The germline CDR1 and CDR2 sequences are LGHDT and YNNKEL (reference sequence). The J segment lost 6 bases and the V segment lost 3 bases, leaving 8 bases of the junction unmatched. DNA of the CDR3: TGTGCCAGCAGCCAGGATCCGGGACAGGGAAATGGCTACACCTTC. This sequence encodes CASSQDPGQGNGYTF.

This chain connects TRBV19 to TRBJ1-3; perhaps TRBD1 as D (5 bases). Looked up from germline, CDR1 is LNHDA and CDR2 is SQIVND (reference sequence). Between the trimmed V and J ends, which lost 2 bases and 2 bases, there was a span of 10 bases. This CDR3 is built from 15 residues. The CDR3 here is CASSIQEGAGNTIYF. Written as DNA, the CDR3 is TGTGCCAGTAGTATACAAGAAGGGGCTGGAAACACCATATATTTT.

This rearrangement joins TRBV3-1 (or the pseudogene TRBV3-2) to TRBJ1-2; 7 bases map to TRBD1. Per germline, CDR1 LGHDT and CDR2 YNNKEL (reference sequence). Trimming cost V 2 bases and J 8 bases; bases outside gene matches: 5. The CDR3 has 13 residues. CDR3 in DNA: TGTGCCAGCAGCCAATGGGGGACAGAGGGCTACACCTTC. Residues: CASSQWGTEGYTF.